This T cell receptor beta chain was sequenced for a study of CD8 T cells in ankylosing spondylitis (TCRdb year 2017). At the level of the whole study: The study set out to find disease-linked TCR variants by profiling T cell receptor beta repertoires in ankylosing spondylitis patients and healthy donors. In total, the full study cohort was made up of 85 to 140 healthy donors and about two dozen ankylosing spondylitis patients. Peripheral blood was sampled, and synovial fluid was also collected from ankylosing spondylitis patients.

General conclusions and limits of the study: The disease-linked clones were reported to be significantly enriched in matched synovial fluid samples from ankylosing spondylitis patients. A TCR beta motif of roughly 8 highly homologous amino acid variants appeared characteristic of blood from ankylosing spondylitis patients. Some motif variants were previously reported in synovial fluid and blood of reactive arthritis patients, suggesting common disease-initiation mechanisms. A CD8+ phenotype was shown by the disease-linked clones, which were found at relatively low frequencies in peripheral blood.

The run used an Illumina HiSeq 2500. Quantitative 5'-RACE with molecular barcodes was the method used to prepare the TCR beta libraries. As for the original processing: Disease-linked TCR variants were identified with a new computational method built on a probabilistic model of VDJ rearrangement. The raw public reads went through TCRdb reprocessing: fastp at Q25, MiXCR clone calling, in-frame beta chains kept. One record per CDR3 amino acid sequence lists the most common genes and DNA. TCRdb, not the authors, supplied the V and J calls. The sample table contains 150,000 to 200,000 distinct CDR3 sequences; only one count was recorded for 13% of them. The ten largest clones add up to more than 15% of the sample. This clonotype was observed at least ten times. What this receptor recognizes is not known. No quality values exist for individual bases; no much larger clone is one base distant. The sequencing input was blood, either unsorted or a sorted T cell fraction (not recorded which). This receptor was obtained from a male donor with ankylosing spondylitis or in good health (not recorded which).

In nucleotides, the sequence is TGTGCCAGCGGGGGGGATTACAATGAGCAGTTCTTC. The translation is CASGGDYNEQFF. The chain joins TRBV25-1 to TRBJ2-1, and TRBD2 matches 7 of the central bases. From V the trimming removes 8 bases and from J it removes 4 bases, while the gene matches leave 2 bases of the junction unaccounted for. CDR1 and CDR2 are read off the germline V gene as MGHDK and SYGVNS. The CDR3 starts with the cysteine, ends with the phenylalanine, and has 12 residues. Of all the DNA, just the CDR3 is kept, 36 bases in frame from base 1.